This T cell receptor beta chain came from a study of CD8 T cells in Susac syndrome. With random hexamers, reverse transcription was performed on about 0.5 to 1 ug of RNA. The immunoSEQ assay covered 54 Vbeta and 13 Jbeta segments for CDR3. TCRdb re-called the immunoSEQ multiplex PCR reads through MiXCR, storing one row per CDR3 protein. The table has fewer than 150,000 distinct CDR3 sequences, about 95% seen once. Controls were drawn from healthy donors and were matched for age and sex. This clonotype originated in a human donor in good health. The sequenced sample was CD4+ T cells from PBMCs.

The CDR3 DNA reads TGTGCCAGCAGCCAAGATAGGGCTAGCCACCGAACCTACGAGCAGTACTTC. Encoded protein: CASSQDRASHRTYEQYF. J is TRBJ2-7 and V is TRBV4-2, with D tentatively TRBD2 (5 bases). With 0 bases removed from V and 2 bases from J, the gap between germline ends came to 17 bases. Germline-derived CDR1 and CDR2 are LGHNA and YNFKEQ. This CDR3 spans 17 amino acids.